These 25 T cell receptor beta chains were sequenced from one sample in a study of blood T cell repertoires in COVID-19. This table comes from immunoSEQ multiplex PCR, and its TCRdb copy is limited to in-frame clones, with some not included. The sample holds about 260,000 clones, around 87% seen once. The sequencing input was peripheral blood. The source is an older woman with COVID-19, enrolled during active disease.

V and J are TRBV5-1 and TRBJ2-5; 12 nucleotides agree with TRBD2. Trimming cost V 0 bases and J 2 bases; bases outside gene matches: 5. CDR1 and CDR2 (germline): SGHRS, YFSETQ. The CDR3 covers 17 residues. Here the CDR3 reads CASSLAVLAGGQETQYF. In DNA, the CDR3 is TGCGCCAGCAGCTTGGCAGTGCTAGCGGGAGGGCAAGAGACCCAGTACTTC.

This clone came up once. The J gene is TRBJ2-1, the V gene TRBV24-1; 15 bases are a match to TRBD2. Looked up from germline, CDR1 is KGHDR and CDR2 is SFDVKD. With 0 bases clipped from V and 7 bases from J, the junction kept 6 bases outside the gene matches. The CDR3 is 18 residues long. The DNA for the CDR3 is TGTGCCACCAGTGATTTGGGGACTAGCGGGAGGATGGGGAATGAGCAGTTCTTC. Its protein product is CATSDLGTSGRMGNEQFF.

This rearrangement joins TRBV29-1 to TRBJ1-2, with D unclear. The CDR3 contains 14 residues. Germline values: CDR1 SQVTM, CDR2 ANQGSEA. The V and J ends lost 2 bases and 3 bases respectively, with 13 bases between them. CDR3 in DNA: TGCAGCGTTGAAAGTCCCGGGTTCTACTATGGCTACACCTTC. As protein: CSVESPGFYYGYTF.

The chain joins TRBV15 to TRBJ1-3; no definite D call. The CDR3 extends over 16 amino acids. The germline V gene encodes CDR1 LNHNV and CDR2 YYDKDF (reference sequence). The ends were cut back, 0 bases at V and 0 bases at J, with 9 bases in the middle. CDR3 in DNA: TGTGCCACCAGCAGAGACCCCCCGTTCTCTGGAAACACCATATATTTT. It is translated as CATSRDPPFSGNTIYF.

The chain recombines TRBV30 with TRBJ2-7; TRBD2 agrees at 8 bases. In germline, CDR1 is GTSNPN, CDR2 SVGIG (reference sequence). This CDR3 comprises 12 residues. CDR3 loop: CASSGGSYEQYF. As DNA, the CDR3 is TGTGCTTCGAGCGGGGGCTCCTACGAGCAGTACTTC.

This sequence joins TRBV4-2 and TRBJ1-6; D ambiguous. Germline loops: CDR1 LGHNA, CDR2 YNFKEQ. This CDR3 is 13 amino acids long. V gave up 4 bases and J gave up 6 bases, with 7 bases separating them. CDR3 sequence (DNA): TGTGCCAGCAGCCCGGAGCTTAATTCACCCCTCCACTTT. It yields the protein CASSPELNSPLHF.

This clone was found once. The rearrangement joins TRBV27 to TRBJ1-1, with D perhaps TRBD1 (6 bases). This CDR3 spans 15 amino acids. The V gene lost 6 bases and the J gene lost 6 bases, with 20 bases spanning the gap. Germline CDR1 and CDR2: MNHEY and SMNVEV (reference sequence). CDR3 sequence (DNA): TGTGCCAGCAGATTTAAGGGGCAGAGGACAGCTGAAGCTTTCTTT. Protein sequence: CASRFKGQRTAEAFF.

The V and J genes are TRBV5-5 and TRBJ1-5, with 8 bases that match TRBD1. CDR3 length equals 15 residues. J was trimmed by 4 bases and V by 1 base; bases with no gene match: 4. Per germline, CDR1 SGHKS and CDR2 YYEKEE (reference sequence). The CDR3 DNA follows: TGTGCCAGCAGCTTGTGGACAGGGATAAATCAGCCCCAGCATTTT. Its protein is CASSLWTGINQPQHF. Full variable domain (rest looked up from reference TRBV5-5 and TRBJ1-5): DAGVTQSPTHLIKTRGQQVTLRCSPISGHKSVSWYQQVLGQGPQFIFQYYEKEERGRGNFPDRFSARQFPNYSSELNVNALLLGDSALYLCASSLWTGINQPQHFGDGTRLSIL.

The CDR3 DNA is TGTGCCAGCAGCTTGTATTACTCGGGAGGGGGCAATCAGCCCCAGCATTTT. Translated: CASSLYYSGGGNQPQHF. This chain links TRBV5-8 with TRBJ1-5, with D perhaps matching TRBD1 (5 bases). This CDR3 is built from 17 residues. V lost 1 base and J 2 bases, leaving 16 bases between the germline ends. Germline V CDR1 and CDR2: SGHTS, YDEGEE.

The chain joins TRBV7-9 to TRBJ2-7; D is unresolved. The CDR3 contains 13 residues. Germline V gives CDR1 SEHNR, CDR2 FQNEAQ (reference sequence). Trimming shortened V by 3 bases and J by 0 bases, and 6 bases separated the two germline ends. CDR3 nucleotide sequence: TGTGCCAGCAGCTTCGACATCTCCTACGAGCAGTACTTC. Protein sequence: CASSFDISYEQYF.

V and J are TRBV5-6 and TRBJ2-7; 12 bases agree with TRBD2. This CDR3 contains 17 residues. CDR1 and CDR2 from the germline V gene are SGHDT and YYEEEE. V shed 4 bases, J shed 7 bases, and the junction held 15 bases outside the gene matches. The CDR3 sequence: CASSPGGILAGGREQYF. For the CDR3, the DNA is TGTGCCAGCAGCCCCGGGGGCATACTAGCGGGAGGTAGGGAGCAGTACTTC. The full variable domain, in which reference TRBV5-6 and TRBJ2-7 provide the parts outside the CDR3, is DAGVTQSPTHLIKTRGQQVTLRCSPKSGHDTVSWYQQALGQGPQFIFQYYEEEERQRGNFPDRFSGHQFPNYSSELNVNALLLGDSALYLCASSPGGILAGGREQYFGPGTRLTVT.

J is TRBJ2-3 and V is TRBV10-1; 7 bases are a match to TRBD2. The CDR3 extends over 17 amino acids. V was pared by 4 bases and J by 6 bases, with 16 bases of the junction left unmatched. The germline CDR1 and CDR2 sequences are WNHNN and SYGVQD (reference sequence). CDR3 sequence: CASSVRGPSGDADTQYF. The CDR3 DNA sequence: TGCGCCAGCAGTGTGAGAGGGCCTAGCGGTGATGCGGATACGCAGTATTTT.

V gene TRBV18 combines with J gene TRBJ2-2; 7 nucleotides agree with TRBD1. From germline, CDR1 is KGHSH and CDR2 LQKENI. V was pared by 4 bases and J by 5 bases, with 10 bases of the junction left unmatched. The CDR3 runs 16 residues. CDR3 sequence reads: CASSLTRQGPTGELFF. The CDR3 region has the DNA TGTGCCAGCTCACTAACCCGACAGGGACCAACCGGGGAGCTGTTTTTT.

V is TRBV5-1 and J is TRBJ2-1, with 14 positions matching TRBD2. CDR3 size: 17 residues. Germline V gene lookup returns CDR1 SGHRS and CDR2 YFSETQ. Trimming removed 3 bases from V and 9 bases from J; junction bases left unmatched: 11. CDR3 protein: CASSSGLAGGPFPEQFF. The CDR3 DNA reads TGCGCCAGCAGCTCAGGACTAGCGGGAGGTCCTTTTCCTGAGCAGTTCTTC.

V gene TRBV7-8 combines with J gene TRBJ2-3, with TRBD1 matching over 8 bases. This CDR3 comprises 14 residues. The germline gives CDR1 SGHVS, CDR2 FQNEAQ. The junction had 2 bases not matched to a gene; V was cut back by 2 bases and J by 4 bases. CDR3 in DNA: TGTGCCAGCAGCTTACAGGGGGCGGCAGATACGCAGTATTTT. The encoded protein is CASSLQGAADTQYF.

This chain uses TRBV30 with TRBJ2-5, with TRBD2 identical over 8 bases. After removal of 6 bases from V and 4 bases from J, the junction contained 13 bases not matched to a gene. The CDR3 is made up of 15 amino acids. Germline V gene sequence: CDR1 GTSNPN, CDR2 SVGIG (reference sequence). The CDR3 DNA reads TGTGCCTGTCCTAGGGGAGCGGGAGTTGGAGAGACCCAGTACTTC. Its protein is CACPRGAGVGETQYF.

V usage is TRBV7-3 and J usage is TRBJ2-1, with 7 bases fitting TRBD2. Germline CDR1 is SGHTA and CDR2 is FQGTGA. The CDR3 runs 14 residues. Germline trimming cut 1 base from V and 4 bases from J; bases unmatched to any gene: 1. The CDR3 protein is CASSLSGGYNEQFF. In DNA form, the CDR3 reads TGTGCCAGCAGCTTAAGCGGGGGTTACAATGAGCAGTTCTTC.

The rearrangement links TRBV12-3 or TRBV12-4 to TRBJ1-2, with 7 nucleotides matching TRBD1. The CDR3 is 13 residues long. Unmatched junction bases numbered 3, after V lost 2 bases and J lost 6 bases. This CDR3 reads CASSLRRGHGYTF. The CDR3 DNA reads as TGTGCCAGCAGTTTAAGGAGGGGGCATGGCTACACCTTC.

The chain recombines TRBV19 with TRBJ2-1; 9 positions match TRBD1. Trimming took 8 bases from V and 5 from J; bases not matched to a gene: 7. The CDR3 is 14 amino acids. Germline V gene lookup returns CDR1 LNHDA and CDR2 SQIVND (reference sequence). The CDR3 sequence is CASSPQGAHNEQFF. CDR3 nucleotide sequence: TGTGCCAGTTCCCCACAGGGGGCCCACAATGAGCAGTTCTTC.

V usage is TRBV7-2 and J usage is TRBJ2-7; possible D gene TRBD1, 5 bases. Trimming cost V 4 bases and J 6 bases, with 13 bases left between them. Germline-derived CDR1 and CDR2 are SGHTA and FQGNSA. This CDR3 is 13 amino acids long. The CDR3 DNA is TGTGCCAGCAGCTCCCGAATAACAGGCGAGCAGTACTTC. This sequence encodes CASSSRITGEQYF.

CDR3 residues: CASSPTRTANYGYTF. The CDR3 DNA follows: TGTGCCAGCAGCCCGACCAGAACAGCTAACTATGGCTACACCTTC. The V call is TRBV3-1 (or the pseudogene TRBV3-2), the J call TRBJ1-2, with D hard to call. V was shortened by 4 bases and J by 0 bases, with 12 bases between the two germline ends. The germline V gene has CDR1 LGHDT and CDR2 YNNKEL (reference sequence). The CDR3 covers 15 residues.

The chain carries TRBV6-5 and TRBJ1-2; 7 positions agree with TRBD1. V lost 5 bases, J lost 8 bases, and 8 bases stayed unmatched. The CDR3 runs 13 residues. The germline CDR1 and CDR2 sequences are MNHEY and SVGAGI. CDR3 sequence (DNA): TGTGCCAGCAGTCGACAGGGCGAGCAGGGCTACACCTTC. The encoded protein is CASSRQGEQGYTF.

The CDR3 loop is CASSQARSPDTQYF. The CDR3 DNA reads as TGCGCCAGCAGCCAAGCCAGATCACCAGATACGCAGTATTTT. V is TRBV4-1 and J is TRBJ2-3; D is unresolved. Germline loops: CDR1 MGHRA, CDR2 YSYEKL. With 1 base removed from V and 4 bases from J, the gap between germline ends came to 9 bases. The CDR3 loop spans 14 amino acids.

V is TRBV27 and J is TRBJ1-5; D may be TRBD1 (6 bases). The CDR3 loop spans 15 amino acids. V gave up 8 bases and J gave up 0 bases, with 14 bases separating them. Germline lookup yields CDR1 MNHEY and CDR2 SMNVEV (reference sequence). CDR3: CASRTALYSNQPQHF. The DNA for the CDR3 is TGTGCCAGCCGGACAGCTTTGTATAGCAATCAGCCCCAGCATTTT.

The chain recombines TRBV3-1 (or the pseudogene TRBV3-2) with TRBJ2-5; no clear D. V was clipped by 3 bases and J by 6 bases, with 11 bases between them. CDR3 length equals 13 residues. Germline values: CDR1 LGHDT, CDR2 YNNKEL (reference sequence). The CDR3 nucleotides read TGTGCCAGCAGCCACGGAGCTTTGCAGACCCAGTACTTC. This gives the protein CASSHGALQTQYF.